A selection of T cell receptor beta chains follows, all from one sample in a study of blood T cell repertoires in COVID-19. Sequencing was performed with immunoSEQ multiplex PCR; in TCRdb, only in-frame clones are kept and a portion is missing. The sample has about 28,000 clones, 85% seen once. The sample comprised peripheral blood. The source is a human donor in a cohort sampled during active COVID-19. CDR3s include the opening cysteine and the closing phenylalanine or tryptophan. A D gene is named only where the DNA matches it firmly. Clone size, where shown, is once, few, many, or a class for clones that have expanded.

>TRBV5-1|-|TRBJ2-7|-
CASSAETGAGEQYF
TGCGCCAGCAGCGCAGAAACGGGTGCGGGCGAGCAGTACTTC
>TRBV7-8|TRBD2|TRBJ2-4|once
CASSLPLGAGVNIQYF
TGTGCCAGCAGCTTGCCCCTAGGAGCGGGGGTGAACATTCAGTACTTC
>TRBV5-1|-|TRBJ2-1|-
CASSLGAMGSSYNEQFF
TGCGCCAGCAGCTTGGGTGCTATGGGGAGCTCCTACAATGAGCAGTTCTTC
>TRBV7-6|-|TRBJ2-1|-
CASRALHNEQFF
TGTGCCAGCAGGGCCCTCCACAATGAGCAGTTCTTC
>TRBV12-3/TRBV12-4|-|TRBJ1-5|-
CASGKRGQPQHF
TGTGCCAGCGGGAAAAGGGGGCAGCCCCAGCATTTT
>TRBV7-2|-|TRBJ2-7|-
CASSFMAGGYEQYF
TGTGCCAGCAGCTTCATGGCGGGTGGCTACGAGCAGTACTTC
>TRBV10-3|-|TRBJ1-3|-
CATTRGSGNTIYF
TGTGCCACCACACGGGGTAGTGGAAACACCATATATTTT
>TRBV6-5|-|TRBJ1-1|-
CASSYKGGSFF
TGTGCCAGCAGTTACAAGGGCGGGTCTTTCTTT
>TRBV6-5|TRBD1|TRBJ2-7|-
CASTLGQAAYEQYF
TGTGCCAGCACTTTGGGACAGGCAGCCTACGAGCAGTACTTC
>TRBV5-3|-|TRBJ1-4|-
CARRARRGRNEKLFF
TGTGCCAGAAGGGCCCGTAGGGGGAGAAATGAAAAACTGTTTTTT
>TRBV7-9|-|TRBJ2-7|-
CASSQSQASYEQYF
TGTGCCAGCAGCCAATCACAGGCGTCCTACGAGCAGTACTTC
>TRBV6-2/TRBV6-3|TRBD2|TRBJ2-2|-
CASSYFQTSGGARELFF
TGTGCCAGCAGTTACTTCCAGACTAGCGGGGGGGCCCGGGAGCTGTTTTTT
>TRBV2|-|TRBJ1-5|-
CASAGEGNQPQHF
TGTGCCAGCGCTGGTGAGGGCAATCAGCCCCAGCATTTT
>TRBV11-2|TRBD1|TRBJ1-5|-
CASSLEDRGHQPQHF
TGTGCCAGCAGCCTAGAAGACAGGGGTCATCAGCCCCAGCATTTT
>TRBV6-2/TRBV6-3|-|TRBJ1-6|-
CASSFRLMEASPLHF
TGTGCCAGCAGTTTCCGTCTCATGGAGGCCTCACCCCTCCACTTT
>TRBV12-3/TRBV12-4|TRBD1|TRBJ1-1|-
CASSHRGGTEAFF
TGTGCCAGCAGCCACAGGGGGGGCACTGAAGCTTTCTTT
>TRBV18|-|TRBJ2-6|-
CASPLGSGANVLTF
TGTGCCAGCCCCCTAGGATCTGGGGCCAACGTCCTGACTTTC
>TRBV18|-|TRBJ2-3|-
CASSPVSGTDTQYF
TGTGCCAGCTCACCGGTCTCGGGGACAGATACGCAGTATTTT
>TRBV5-1|-|TRBJ2-3|-
CASCVEGTDTQYF
TGCGCCAGCTGCGTAGAGGGCACAGATACGCAGTATTTT
>TRBV7-2|TRBD2|TRBJ2-5|-
CASSLRTSSGGSQYF
TGTGCCAGCAGCTTACGGACCTCTAGCGGGGGGTCCCAGTACTTC
>TRBV3-1/TRBV3-2|TRBD2|TRBJ2-5|once
CASSRTSGGGQETQYF
TGTGCCAGCAGCCGAACTAGCGGGGGGGGGCAAGAGACCCAGTACTTC
>TRBV11-2|TRBD1|TRBJ2-5|few
CASRLHRGKETQYF
TGTGCCAGCAGACTTCACAGGGGGAAAGAGACCCAGTACTTC
>TRBV5-4|-|TRBJ2-7|-
CASSLDLTAYEQYF
TGTGCCAGCAGCTTGGATCTGACAGCCTACGAGCAGTACTTC
>TRBV5-1|TRBD1|TRBJ2-2|-
CASSWAGTGDTGELFF
TGCGCCAGCAGCTGGGCCGGGACAGGAGACACCGGGGAGCTGTTTTTT
>TRBV14|-|TRBJ1-4|-
CASSRNSGSEKLFF
TGTGCCAGCAGCCGCAATTCTGGCTCTGAAAAACTGTTTTTT
>TRBV2|TRBD1|TRBJ1-5|few
CASSGKTGVGGNQPQHF
TGTGCCAGCAGCGGTAAAACAGGGGTTGGCGGCAATCAGCCCCAGCATTTT
>TRBV28|-|TRBJ1-1|-
CASSFLNTEAFF
TGTGCCAGCAGTTTTTTAAACACTGAAGCTTTCTTT
>TRBV7-7|TRBD2|TRBJ2-5|-
CASSPGLARETQYF
TGTGCTAGCAGCCCGGGACTAGCTAGGGAGACCCAGTACTTC
>TRBV6-2/TRBV6-3|-|TRBJ2-7|-
CASSYPTGTLAYEQYF
TGTGCCAGCAGTTACCCCACCGGGACACTAGCCTACGAGCAGTACTTC
>TRBV6-2/TRBV6-3|TRBD1|TRBJ1-2|-
CASNPQGKVNYGYTF
TGTGCCAGCAACCCACAGGGGAAAGTGAACTATGGCTACACCTTC
>TRBV7-9|-|TRBJ1-1|-
CASSLITEAFF
TGTGCCAGCAGCTTAATAACTGAAGCTTTCTTT
>TRBV7-6|-|TRBJ1-5|-
CASSGRGGDQPQHF
TGTGCCAGCAGCGGCAGGGGAGGGGATCAGCCCCAGCATTTT
>TRBV24-1|-|TRBJ2-1|-
CATSDRSRGPSVDNEQFF
TGTGCCACCAGTGATAGATCCAGGGGACCCTCGGTGGACAATGAGCAGTTCTTC
>TRBV5-4|-|TRBJ1-2|once
CATSVRLQGKGYTF
TGTGCCACCTCGGTCAGGTTACAGGGCAAAGGCTACACCTTC
>TRBV21-1|-|TRBJ1-5|once
CASSKGNVEHTSNQPQHF
TGTGCCAGCAGCAAAGGTAACGTCGAACACACTAGCAATCAGCCCCAGCATTTT
>TRBV9|-|TRBJ2-7|few
CASSVAQVSQYEQYF
TGTGCCAGCAGCGTAGCCCAAGTGTCACAGTACGAGCAGTACTTC
>TRBV7-3|TRBD1|TRBJ1-1|-
CASSLGTGGGRTEAFF
TGTGCCAGCAGCTTAGGGACAGGGGGCGGGCGGACTGAAGCTTTCTTT
>TRBV7-2|-|TRBJ2-5|-
CASSLVRQETQYF
TGTGCCAGCAGCTTAGTCAGGCAAGAGACCCAGTACTTC
>TRBV3-1/TRBV3-2|TRBD1|TRBJ2-6|-
CASSPRDRGLGANVLTF
TGTGCCAGCAGCCCTCGGGACAGGGGGTTAGGGGCCAACGTCCTGACTTTC
>TRBV5-1|TRBD2|TRBJ2-1|-
CASSSQLAGANEQFF
TGCGCCAGCAGCTCGCAGTTAGCGGGGGCCAATGAGCAGTTCTTC
>TRBV7-2|TRBD1|TRBJ2-1|-
CASSLAGQQSNEQFF
TGTGCCAGCAGCTTAGCGGGACAGCAGTCCAATGAGCAGTTCTTC
>TRBV7-2|-|TRBJ2-3|-
CASRMTGIGDTQYF
TGTGCCAGCAGGATGACGGGGATCGGGGATACGCAGTATTTT
>TRBV4-1|-|TRBJ2-1|-
CASARSGEQFF
TGCGCCAGCGCCCGTTCTGGCGAGCAGTTCTTC
>TRBV6-1|TRBD2|TRBJ2-3|-
CASSEFTSGSTDTQYF
TGTGCCAGCAGTGAATTCACTAGCGGTAGCACAGATACGCAGTATTTT
>TRBV7-2|TRBD1|TRBJ2-5|few
CASSSIHRGETQYF
TGTGCCAGCAGCTCTATTCACAGGGGGGAGACCCAGTACTTC
>TRBV7-2|TRBD2|TRBJ2-5|-
CASSLSPSGLGVETQYF
TGTGCCAGCAGCTTATCACCTTCGGGACTAGGGGTGGAGACCCAGTACTTC
>TRBV6-2/TRBV6-3|TRBD1|TRBJ2-3|-
CASSWDRADTQYF
TGTGCCAGCAGTTGGGACAGGGCAGATACGCAGTATTTT
>TRBV19|TRBD2|TRBJ2-1|-
CASSMASGGSEQFF
TGTGCCAGTAGTATGGCTAGCGGGGGGAGTGAGCAGTTCTTC
>TRBV7-6|TRBD1|TRBJ1-3|-
CASSSRQGGGSGNTIYF
TGTGCCAGCAGCTCCCGACAGGGCGGGGGGTCTGGAAACACCATATATTTT
>TRBV7-9|TRBD1|TRBJ2-7|once
CASSPAVGTEGREQYF
TGTGCCAGCAGCCCAGCCGTAGGGACAGAGGGGCGCGAGCAGTACTTC
>TRBV7-8|-|TRBJ2-1|-
CASSMVGGYEQFF
TGTGCCAGCAGTATGGTTGGTGGCTATGAGCAGTTCTTC
>TRBV7-2|-|TRBJ2-6|-
CATVHRSGANVLTF
TGTGCCACCGTACACCGCTCTGGGGCCAACGTCCTGACTTTC
>TRBV7-2|-|TRBJ1-5|once
CASSLQGDQPQHF
TGTGCCAGCAGCTTACAGGGTGACCAGCCCCAGCATTTT
>TRBV30|-|TRBJ2-7|-
CAWSEGDLYEQYF
TGTGCCTGGAGCGAGGGGGACCTCTACGAGCAGTACTTC